A single sample gave rise to the 5 T cell receptor beta chains below, sequenced in a study of draining lymph node invasion in breast cancer. TCRdb called the bulk RNA-seq reads again in MiXCR, with one record for every CDR3 protein. Of approximately 3,100 distinct CDR3 sequences detected, approximately 52% appear once; the ten largest clones hold approximately 3.6%. The CD4+ CD45RA- CD25high gate defined the sorted memory regulatory T cells. The sequencing input was sorted memory Tregs from a lymph node. The receptors come from a female donor with luminal breast cancer.

The chain couples TRBV19 to TRBJ2-7; TRBD1 matches 8 bases. V shed 5 bases and J 9 bases; nucleotides not matched to a gene: 12. The length of the CDR3 is 14 residues. The germline gives CDR1 LNHDA, CDR2 SQIVND (reference sequence). Written as DNA, the CDR3 is TGTGCCAGTAGTTCCTTGACAGGGGAGCTCGGGCAGTACTTC. Translating it yields CASSSLTGELGQYF. The variable domain in full, with the rest retrieved from reference TRBV19 and TRBJ2-7, is DGGITQSPKYLFRKEGQNVTLSCEQNLNHDAMYWYRQDPGQGLRLIYYSQIVNDFQKGDIAEGYSVSREKKESFPLTVTSAQKNPTAFYLCASSSLTGELGQYFGPGTRLTVT.

This chain links TRBV11-2 with TRBJ1-3; D possibly corresponds to TRBD1 (6 bases). Trimming pared 2 bases from V and 0 bases from J, leaving 8 bases between. The CDR3 runs to 15 residues. CDR1 and CDR2 (germline): SGHAT, FQNNGV. In nucleotides, the CDR3 is TGTGCCAGCAGCTTATTAGGGGGCTCTGGAAACACCATATATTTT. Translation: CASSLLGGSGNTIYF.

The chain combines TRBV5-1 with TRBJ1-2; 10 nucleotides line up with TRBD1. This CDR3 is 14 amino acids long. Looked up from germline, CDR1 is SGHRS and CDR2 is YFSETQ. The V segment lost 0 bases and the J segment 4 bases; nucleotides outside the gene matches: 0. Here the CDR3 DNA reads TGCGCCAGCAGCTTGGGACAGGGGGCCTATGGCTACACCTTC. It codes for CASSLGQGAYGYTF.

The rearrangement links TRBV4-2 to TRBJ1-2; possibly TRBD1 for D (6 bases). The V end was cut by 7 bases, the J end by 4 bases, with 13 bases between. The V gene's germline CDR1 is LGHNA and CDR2 YNFKEQ. The CDR3 contains 13 residues. CDR3 sequence: CASNKEGGYGYTF. CDR3 nucleotide sequence: TGTGCCAGCAACAAGGAGGGGGGCTATGGCTACACCTTC.

This chain connects TRBV5-1 to TRBJ1-6; 8 bases agree with TRBD1. CDR1 and CDR2 from the germline V gene are SGHRS and YFSETQ. Trimming cost V 0 bases and J 5 bases; bases outside gene matches: 1. The CDR3 is 15 amino acids. The DNA for the CDR3 is TGCGCCAGCAGCTTGGACAGGGGGGATAATTCACCCCTCCACTTT. Encoded protein: CASSLDRGDNSPLHF.